This is a list of T cell receptor beta chains from one sample in a study of T cell responses to AZD1222 COVID-19 vaccine. The method was immunoSEQ multiplex PCR; TCRdb's version includes in-frame clones alone and lacks a portion of them. The sample consists of 150,000 to 200,000 clones, roughly 87% of them appearing once. The material sequenced was peripheral blood, taken 28 days after the second AZD1222 dose. The receptors here all came from an adult who received the AZD1222 COVID-19 vaccine. CDR3s include the opening cysteine and the closing phenylalanine or tryptophan. Fields, in order: CDR3 DNA, CDR3 protein, clone size, J gene, V gene, D gene. A D gene is named only where the DNA matches it firmly. Some rows have no size entry. The others give once, few or many, or a class for an expanded clone.

CDR3nt: TGCGCCAGCAGCCACCGGGAGGGAAACCTAAACATTCAGTACTTC
CDR3aa: CASSHREGNLNIQYF
abundance: .
j_gene: TRBJ2-4
v_gene: TRBV4-3
d_gene: TRBD2

CDR3nt: TGTGCCAGTAGCACGACCGCGAACACCGGGGAGCTGTTTTTT
CDR3aa: CASSTTANTGELFF
abundance: .
j_gene: TRBJ2-2
v_gene: TRBV19
d_gene: .

CDR3nt: TGCGCCAGCAGCCCCTTGACAGGGGGCGAGTCACCCCTCCACTTT
CDR3aa: CASSPLTGGESPLHF
abundance: .
j_gene: TRBJ1-6
v_gene: TRBV5-1
d_gene: TRBD1

CDR3nt: TGTGCCAGCAGTAGGGATGAAAAACTGTTTTTT
CDR3aa: CASSRDEKLFF
abundance: .
j_gene: TRBJ1-4
v_gene: TRBV2
d_gene: .

CDR3nt: TGTGCCAGCAGTTTAACACAGGGGTTATCTCGTGAAAAACTGTTTTTT
CDR3aa: CASSLTQGLSREKLFF
abundance: .
j_gene: TRBJ1-4
v_gene: TRBV28
d_gene: TRBD1

CDR3nt: TGTGCCAGCAGTCCCCCGGACGGCACAGATACGCAGTATTTT
CDR3aa: CASSPPDGTDTQYF
abundance: .
j_gene: TRBJ2-3
v_gene: TRBV28
d_gene: .

CDR3nt: TGTGCCTGGAAGATGGGCGGGGACGAGCAGTACTTC
CDR3aa: CAWKMGGDEQYF
abundance: .
j_gene: TRBJ2-7
v_gene: TRBV30
d_gene: .

CDR3nt: TGTGCCAGCAGCCAAGCTTTGGGACTGAAAACTGGAAACACCATATATTTT
CDR3aa: CASSQALGLKTGNTIYF
abundance: .
j_gene: TRBJ1-3
v_gene: TRBV3-1/TRBV3-2
d_gene: .

CDR3nt: TGTGCCACCAGTGAAAGCGCAGGGGCATCCTACAATGAGCAGTTCTTC
CDR3aa: CATSESAGASYNEQFF
abundance: .
j_gene: TRBJ2-1
v_gene: TRBV24-1
d_gene: .

CDR3nt: TGTGCCAGCAGTTACTCGGCTAGCGGGGTATACGAGCAGTACTTC
CDR3aa: CASSYSASGVYEQYF
abundance: .
j_gene: TRBJ2-7
v_gene: TRBV6-2/TRBV6-3
d_gene: TRBD2

CDR3nt: TGCGCCAGCAGCTTCGCAGGGATGAATGAGCAGTTCTTC
CDR3aa: CASSFAGMNEQFF
abundance: .
j_gene: TRBJ2-1
v_gene: TRBV5-1
d_gene: .

CDR3nt: TGTGCCAGCAGCTTAGATTTGTCGGGAGTGCTCTCCTACAATGAGCAGTTCTTC
CDR3aa: CASSLDLSGVLSYNEQFF
abundance: .
j_gene: TRBJ2-1
v_gene: TRBV7-2
d_gene: .

CDR3nt: TGTGCCTGGATGGGGGGGCGCCTGGGGAGAACTTCCTATGGCTACACCTTC
CDR3aa: CAWMGGRLGRTSYGYTF
abundance: .
j_gene: TRBJ1-2
v_gene: TRBV30
d_gene: .

CDR3nt: TGTGCCAGCCTCTCACAGCTCTCTGGAAACACCATATATTTT
CDR3aa: CASLSQLSGNTIYF
abundance: .
j_gene: TRBJ1-3
v_gene: TRBV7-9
d_gene: .

CDR3nt: TGCGCCAGCAGTGATGCCGGGGGGTCTTCTTACGAGCAGTACTTC
CDR3aa: CASSDAGGSSYEQYF
abundance: few
j_gene: TRBJ2-7
v_gene: TRBV10-1
d_gene: TRBD2

CDR3nt: TGTGCCAGCAGTGAGCTCGACACCGGGGAGCTGTTTTTT
CDR3aa: CASSELDTGELFF
abundance: .
j_gene: TRBJ2-2
v_gene: TRBV6-1
d_gene: .

CDR3nt: TGTGCCAGCAGCTTATACCCCGGGGGGGTCTCTGGGGCCAACGTCCTGACTTTC
CDR3aa: CASSLYPGGVSGANVLTF
abundance: .
j_gene: TRBJ2-6
v_gene: TRBV7-2
d_gene: TRBD2

CDR3nt: TGTGCCAGCAGCCCTCGGACAGGGTTTTTGGGGGCCTACAATGAGCAGTTCTTC
CDR3aa: CASSPRTGFLGAYNEQFF
abundance: once
j_gene: TRBJ2-1
v_gene: TRBV7-9
d_gene: TRBD1

CDR3nt: TGTGCCAGCCACCTGACGAGGGTTCGCAATCAGCCCCAGCATTTT
CDR3aa: CASHLTRVRNQPQHF
abundance: .
j_gene: TRBJ1-5
v_gene: TRBV7-8
d_gene: .

CDR3nt: TGTGCCAGCAGCTTAGGGTGGCAACGGGGTCGGGAGACCCAGTACTTC
CDR3aa: CASSLGWQRGRETQYF
abundance: .
j_gene: TRBJ2-5
v_gene: TRBV7-2
d_gene: .

CDR3nt: TGTGCCAGCAGCTCGATTCTAGATACGCAGTATTTT
CDR3aa: CASSSILDTQYF
abundance: .
j_gene: TRBJ2-3
v_gene: TRBV7-9
d_gene: .

CDR3nt: TGTGCCAGCAGCTTATGGGGGGGAGGGGATGAGCAGTTCTTC
CDR3aa: CASSLWGGGDEQFF
abundance: .
j_gene: TRBJ2-1
v_gene: TRBV7-6
d_gene: TRBD2

CDR3nt: TGTGCCAGCAGCCAGGGACGGACAGGGGGCGTCCCTAATGAAAAACTGTTTTTT
CDR3aa: CASSQGRTGGVPNEKLFF
abundance: few
j_gene: TRBJ1-4
v_gene: TRBV5-8
d_gene: TRBD1

CDR3nt: TGTGCCAGTACCCAATCAAGCATCCAGGGGCCGGGGGAGACCCAGTACTTC
CDR3aa: CASTQSSIQGPGETQYF
abundance: .
j_gene: TRBJ2-5
v_gene: TRBV19
d_gene: .

CDR3nt: TGCAGTGCTAGTCCCCTGCGGGGGGGCCCCGGGGAGCTGTTTTTT
CDR3aa: CSASPLRGGPGELFF
abundance: .
j_gene: TRBJ2-2
v_gene: TRBV20-1
d_gene: TRBD2

CDR3nt: TGCAGCGTTGAAAGTATCCGGGACAGGGGGCTTTCGGGCTATGGCTACACCTTC
CDR3aa: CSVESIRDRGLSGYGYTF
abundance: .
j_gene: TRBJ1-2
v_gene: TRBV29-1
d_gene: TRBD1

CDR3nt: TGTGCCAGCAGCGTCTCCAGCGGGAGTGCCGAGGAGACCCAGTACTTC
CDR3aa: CASSVSSGSAEETQYF
abundance: .
j_gene: TRBJ2-5
v_gene: TRBV9
d_gene: TRBD2

CDR3nt: TGTGCCAGCAGTACAGGGGAGCCCCAGCATTTT
CDR3aa: CASSTGEPQHF
abundance: .
j_gene: TRBJ1-5
v_gene: TRBV6-5
d_gene: TRBD1

CDR3nt: TGTGCCAGCAGCCAAGATGAAGTTTCGGGACAGGACCTTTCTAGCGAATTAGAAAATGAGCAGTTCTTC
CDR3aa: CASSQDEVSGQDLSSELENEQFF
abundance: .
j_gene: TRBJ2-1
v_gene: TRBV3-1/TRBV3-2
d_gene: TRBD1

CDR3nt: TGTGCCAGCAGCTTAAACCAAGAGACCCAGTACTTC
CDR3aa: CASSLNQETQYF
abundance: .
j_gene: TRBJ2-5
v_gene: TRBV11-1
d_gene: .

CDR3nt: TGCGCCAGCAGCGACGCCCGTTCGGTCGGCTCCTACAATGAGCAGTTCTTC
CDR3aa: CASSDARSVGSYNEQFF
abundance: .
j_gene: TRBJ2-1
v_gene: TRBV5-1
d_gene: .

CDR3nt: TGCGCCAGCAGCTGGGGAAGTTCCGCTAGCGGGGGCTCGGGCGAGCAGTACTTC
CDR3aa: CASSWGSSASGGSGEQYF
abundance: .
j_gene: TRBJ2-7
v_gene: TRBV5-1
d_gene: TRBD2

CDR3nt: TGTGCCAGCAGTGAAGACAGGGTGTTTAATTCACCCCTCCACTTT
CDR3aa: CASSEDRVFNSPLHF
abundance: .
j_gene: TRBJ1-6
v_gene: TRBV2
d_gene: .

CDR3nt: TGTGCCAGCAGCCAAGCAGGGGGGTCTGGTTATGGCTACACCTTC
CDR3aa: CASSQAGGSGYGYTF
abundance: .
j_gene: TRBJ1-2
v_gene: TRBV3-1/TRBV3-2
d_gene: TRBD1

CDR3nt: TGTGCCAGCAGCTTAGGAGAATCCCGAGAAGCTTTCTTT
CDR3aa: CASSLGESREAFF
abundance: once
j_gene: TRBJ1-1
v_gene: TRBV7-3
d_gene: .

CDR3nt: TGTGCCAGCAGCTTAGAGGTTCAGGGCGACGAGCAGTACTTC
CDR3aa: CASSLEVQGDEQYF
abundance: .
j_gene: TRBJ2-7
v_gene: TRBV7-6
d_gene: .

CDR3nt: TGTGCCAGCAGTTTCTCCTACGAGCAGTACTTC
CDR3aa: CASSFSYEQYF
abundance: .
j_gene: TRBJ2-7
v_gene: TRBV12-3/TRBV12-4
d_gene: .

CDR3nt: TGTGCCAGCTCACCGGAAGGGCATGGGTTAGACGGCTACACCTTC
CDR3aa: CASSPEGHGLDGYTF
abundance: .
j_gene: TRBJ1-2
v_gene: TRBV18
d_gene: .

CDR3nt: TGTGCCAGCAGCGTAGGTGCAGGGGTGTCTGGGGCCAACGTCCTGACTTTC
CDR3aa: CASSVGAGVSGANVLTF
abundance: .
j_gene: TRBJ2-6
v_gene: TRBV9
d_gene: .

CDR3nt: TGTGCCAGCTCACCAACCGTCAAGGATGTTAATGAAAAACTGTTTTTT
CDR3aa: CASSPTVKDVNEKLFF
abundance: .
j_gene: TRBJ1-4
v_gene: TRBV18
d_gene: .

CDR3nt: TGTGCCTGGAGTGCCGGGACAGGGGCCTACGAGCAGTACTTC
CDR3aa: CAWSAGTGAYEQYF
abundance: .
j_gene: TRBJ2-7
v_gene: TRBV30
d_gene: TRBD1

CDR3nt: TGTGCCAGCAGCTTCAGGTCGGGACAGAACTACGAGCAGTACTTC
CDR3aa: CASSFRSGQNYEQYF
abundance: .
j_gene: TRBJ2-7
v_gene: TRBV7-9
d_gene: TRBD1

CDR3nt: TGTGCCAGCAGCCTGAGGATCTCCTACGAGCAGTACTTC
CDR3aa: CASSLRISYEQYF
abundance: .
j_gene: TRBJ2-7
v_gene: TRBV3-1/TRBV3-2
d_gene: .

CDR3nt: TGTGCCAGCAGCTTAGAAACAGGTGGCTACACTGAAGCTTTCTTT
CDR3aa: CASSLETGGYTEAFF
abundance: once
j_gene: TRBJ1-1
v_gene: TRBV7-8
d_gene: .

CDR3nt: TGTGCCAGCAGCCGGAGCGGGAGACGGGAGACCCAGTACTTC
CDR3aa: CASSRSGRRETQYF
abundance: .
j_gene: TRBJ2-5
v_gene: TRBV7-8
d_gene: TRBD2

CDR3nt: TGTGCCAGCGTCGCGCAGGCTTATAATTCACCCCTCCACTTT
CDR3aa: CASVAQAYNSPLHF
abundance: .
j_gene: TRBJ1-6
v_gene: TRBV2
d_gene: .

CDR3nt: TGTGCCAGCAGTTACTTTGGGCCGTACGCCTATGGCTACACCTTC
CDR3aa: CASSYFGPYAYGYTF
abundance: .
j_gene: TRBJ1-2
v_gene: TRBV6-6
d_gene: .

CDR3nt: TGTGCCAGCAGCGTAGTTAGGGAAGGGGGCGAGCAGTACTTC
CDR3aa: CASSVVREGGEQYF
abundance: .
j_gene: TRBJ2-7
v_gene: TRBV9
d_gene: .

CDR3nt: TGTGCCAGTAGTATTGGCAGGGGTAGAGATACGCAGTATTTT
CDR3aa: CASSIGRGRDTQYF
abundance: .
j_gene: TRBJ2-3
v_gene: TRBV19
d_gene: .